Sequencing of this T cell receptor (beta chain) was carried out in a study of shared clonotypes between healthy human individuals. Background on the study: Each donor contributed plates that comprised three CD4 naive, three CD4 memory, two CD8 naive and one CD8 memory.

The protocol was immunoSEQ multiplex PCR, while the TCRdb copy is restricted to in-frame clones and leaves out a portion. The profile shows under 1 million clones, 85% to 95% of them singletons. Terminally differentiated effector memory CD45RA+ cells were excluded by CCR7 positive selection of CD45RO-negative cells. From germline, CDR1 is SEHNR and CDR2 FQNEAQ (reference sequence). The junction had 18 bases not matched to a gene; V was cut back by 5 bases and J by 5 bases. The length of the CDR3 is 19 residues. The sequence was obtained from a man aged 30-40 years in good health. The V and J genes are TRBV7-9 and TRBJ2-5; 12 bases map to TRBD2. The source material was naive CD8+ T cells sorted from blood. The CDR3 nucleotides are TGTGCCAGCAGCCCAAGCAGGGGGAGCGGGACTAGCGGGTTTGAGACCCAGTACTTC. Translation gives CASSPSRGSGTSGFETQYF.